This TCR beta chain was sequenced during a study of blood T cell repertoires in COVID-19. V gave up 4 bases and J gave up 9 bases, with 17 bases separating them. This CDR3 contains 14 residues. Germline lookup yields CDR1 KGHDR and CDR2 SFDVKD. This clone was seen a few times. Cohort placement rested on clinical history that participants reported themselves. The method was immunoSEQ multiplex PCR; TCRdb's version includes in-frame clones alone and lacks a portion of them. The top ten clones hold 6% of a sample with fewer than 350,000 clones, roughly nine tenths of them seen once. The sequenced sample consisted of PBMCs or T cells enriched from blood (not recorded which). The clonotype originates from a woman aged 35 to 49 who had recovered from COVID-19. This rearrangement joins TRBV24-1 to TRBJ1-2; D might be TRBD1 (6 bases). CDR3 sequence: CATSDTDRSWSYTF. DNA for the CDR3: TGTGCCACCAGTGACACTGACAGGTCTTGGAGCTACACCTTC.